A few counts support the clone carrying this TCR beta chain. The record originates from a study of shared clonotypes between healthy human individuals. Study-level information: A couple of female and three male donors aged 18 to 49 were enrolled.

Naive CD8 cells lacked CD45RO, underwent positive selection for CCR7 and left out terminally differentiated effector memory CD45RA+ cells. Those who donated, Caucasian adults without exception, all lived in Nashville, Tennessee. This table comes from immunoSEQ multiplex PCR, and its TCRdb copy is limited to in-frame clones, with some not included. Counted here are approximately 2,200,000 clones, about 93% occurring once; the ten biggest clones make up more than 1.5%. V shed 1 base and J shed 7 bases, with 8 bases lying between them. The CDR3 loop spans 11 amino acids. In germline, CDR1 is GTSNPN, CDR2 SVGIG (reference sequence).

This receptor was obtained from a man younger than 35 in good health. Some clones in this sample may be carry-over from other donors' samples. Sequencing input: naive CD8+ T cells from PBMCs. The chain employs TRBV30 and TRBJ2-7; no clear D. CDR3 region: CAWSGLLEQYF. The CDR3 DNA reads TGTGCCTGGAGTGGACTGTTAGAGCAGTACTTC.